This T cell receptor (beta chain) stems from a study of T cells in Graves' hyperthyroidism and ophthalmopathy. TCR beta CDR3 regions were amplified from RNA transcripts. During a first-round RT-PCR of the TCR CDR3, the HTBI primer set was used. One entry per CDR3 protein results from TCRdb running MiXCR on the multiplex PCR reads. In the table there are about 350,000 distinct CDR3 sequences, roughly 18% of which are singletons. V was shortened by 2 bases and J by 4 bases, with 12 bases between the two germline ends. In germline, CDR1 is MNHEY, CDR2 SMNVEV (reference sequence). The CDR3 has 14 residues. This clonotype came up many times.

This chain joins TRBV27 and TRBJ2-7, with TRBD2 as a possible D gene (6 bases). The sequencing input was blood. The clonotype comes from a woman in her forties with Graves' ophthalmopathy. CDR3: CASSLRESPYEQYF. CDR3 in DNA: TGTGCCAGCAGTTTACGGGAGAGTCCTTACGAGCAGTACTTC.